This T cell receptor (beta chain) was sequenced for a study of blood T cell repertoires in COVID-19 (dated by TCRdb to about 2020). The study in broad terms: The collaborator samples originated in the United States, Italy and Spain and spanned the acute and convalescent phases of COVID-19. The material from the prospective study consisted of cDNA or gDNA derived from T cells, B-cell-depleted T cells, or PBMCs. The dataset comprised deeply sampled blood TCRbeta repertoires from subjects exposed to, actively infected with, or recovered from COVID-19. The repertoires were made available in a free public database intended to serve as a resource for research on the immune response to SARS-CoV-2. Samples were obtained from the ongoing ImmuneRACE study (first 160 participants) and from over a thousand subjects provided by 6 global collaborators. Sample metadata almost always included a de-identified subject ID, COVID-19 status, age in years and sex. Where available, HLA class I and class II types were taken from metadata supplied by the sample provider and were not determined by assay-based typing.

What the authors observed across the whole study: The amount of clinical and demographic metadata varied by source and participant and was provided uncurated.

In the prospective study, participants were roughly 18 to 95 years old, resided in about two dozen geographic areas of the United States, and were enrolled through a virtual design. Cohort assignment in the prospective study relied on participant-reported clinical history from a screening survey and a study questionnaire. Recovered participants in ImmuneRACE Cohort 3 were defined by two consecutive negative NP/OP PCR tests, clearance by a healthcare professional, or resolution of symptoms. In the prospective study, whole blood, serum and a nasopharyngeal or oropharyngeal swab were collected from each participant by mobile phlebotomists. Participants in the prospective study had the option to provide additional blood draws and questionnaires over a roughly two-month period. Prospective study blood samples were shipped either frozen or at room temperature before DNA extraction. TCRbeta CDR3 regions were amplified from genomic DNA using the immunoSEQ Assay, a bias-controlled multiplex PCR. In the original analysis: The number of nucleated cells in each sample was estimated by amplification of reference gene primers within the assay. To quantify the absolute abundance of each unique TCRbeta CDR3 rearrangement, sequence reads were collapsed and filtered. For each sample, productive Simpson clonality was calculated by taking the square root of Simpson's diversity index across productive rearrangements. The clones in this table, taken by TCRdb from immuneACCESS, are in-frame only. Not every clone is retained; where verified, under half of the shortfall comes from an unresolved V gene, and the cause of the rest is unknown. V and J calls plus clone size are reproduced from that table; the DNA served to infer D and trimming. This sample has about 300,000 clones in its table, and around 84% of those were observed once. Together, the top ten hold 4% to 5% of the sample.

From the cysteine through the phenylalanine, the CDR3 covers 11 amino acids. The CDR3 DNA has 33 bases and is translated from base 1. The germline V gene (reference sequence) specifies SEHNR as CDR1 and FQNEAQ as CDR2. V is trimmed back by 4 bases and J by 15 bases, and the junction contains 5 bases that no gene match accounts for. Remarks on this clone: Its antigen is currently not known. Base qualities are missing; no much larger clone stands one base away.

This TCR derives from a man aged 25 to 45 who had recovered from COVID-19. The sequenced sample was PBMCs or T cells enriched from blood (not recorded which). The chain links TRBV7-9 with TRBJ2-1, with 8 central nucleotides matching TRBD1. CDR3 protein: CASSYPTGVFF. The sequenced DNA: TGTGCCAGCAGCTACCCGACAGGGGTGTTCTTC.